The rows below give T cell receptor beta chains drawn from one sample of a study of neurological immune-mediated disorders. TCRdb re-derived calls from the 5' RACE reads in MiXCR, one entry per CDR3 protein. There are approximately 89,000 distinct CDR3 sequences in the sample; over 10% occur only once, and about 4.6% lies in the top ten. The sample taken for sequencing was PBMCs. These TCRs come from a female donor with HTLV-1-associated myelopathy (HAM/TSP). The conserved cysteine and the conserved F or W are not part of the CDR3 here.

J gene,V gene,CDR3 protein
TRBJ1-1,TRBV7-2,ASSRWTGANTEAF
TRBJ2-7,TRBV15,ATSRDRGLTYEQY
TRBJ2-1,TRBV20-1,SAELAGGQNEQF
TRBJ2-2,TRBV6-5,ASSYSLGTSGELF
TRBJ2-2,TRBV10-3,ASAYTSVFGGELF
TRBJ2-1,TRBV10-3,AISGTHSNEQF
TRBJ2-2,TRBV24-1,ATSGTGDTGELF
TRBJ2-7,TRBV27,ASSKEGSEQY
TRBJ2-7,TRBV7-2,ASSLGQLTYEQY
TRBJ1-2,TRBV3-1,ASSQALGVVYGYT
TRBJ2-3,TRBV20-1,SAIRRTSGVDTQY
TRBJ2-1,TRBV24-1,ATSDPPGRDNMAGEQF
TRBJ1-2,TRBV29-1,SVEDGAASNYGYT
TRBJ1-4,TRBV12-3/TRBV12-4,ASSLRPGYGEKLF
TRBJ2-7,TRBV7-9,ASSPTGRHYEQY
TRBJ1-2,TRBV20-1,SARDRSSGGYT
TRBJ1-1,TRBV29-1,SVGQGVDTEAF
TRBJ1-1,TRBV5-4,ASSLGTDEAF
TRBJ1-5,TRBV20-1,SASLNNQPQH
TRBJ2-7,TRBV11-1,ASSRGQGRTYEQY
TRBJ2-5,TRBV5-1,ASTHTGGQETQY
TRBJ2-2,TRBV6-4,ASSDYPDTGELF
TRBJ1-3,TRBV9,ASSGSVVAGNTIY
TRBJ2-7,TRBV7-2,ASSLDGGALVRSY
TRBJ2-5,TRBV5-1,ASSPGLAGGQETQY
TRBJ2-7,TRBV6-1,ASIFGPGHTYEQY
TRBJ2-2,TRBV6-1,ASSGAGSHGELF
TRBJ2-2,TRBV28,ASGANTGELF
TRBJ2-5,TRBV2,ASIGSRETQY
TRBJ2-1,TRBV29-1,SVYHLGGNNEQF
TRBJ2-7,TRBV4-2,ASSQEIGTRWGEQY
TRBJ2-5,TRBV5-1,ASSHGLAGHQETQY
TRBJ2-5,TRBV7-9,ASSPSGGLGETQY